These T cell receptor beta chains were read from a single sample in a study of blood T cell repertoires in COVID-19. Profiled with immunoSEQ multiplex PCR; TCRdb holds only in-frame clones, not every one. This table has 150,000 or so clones, roughly 83% appearing once. The sequencing sample was made of peripheral blood. These receptors were collected from a man between 18 and 35 years old with active or convalescent COVID-19. CDR3s include the opening cysteine and the closing phenylalanine or tryptophan. The order of the fields is clone size, J gene, V gene, D gene, CDR3 protein. A D gene is named only where the DNA matches it firmly. Part of the rows lack a size; the others show once, few, many or a class for expanded clones.

size: .
J: TRBJ1-3
V: TRBV14
D: TRBD1
CDR3: CASSLGQVSGNTIYF

size: few
J: TRBJ2-7
V: TRBV6-5
D: TRBD2
CDR3: CASSPLAGGPDEQYF

size: .
J: TRBJ1-4
V: TRBV11-2
D: .
CDR3: CASSLMGAISNREKLFF

size: few
J: TRBJ2-7
V: TRBV11-1
D: TRBD1
CDR3: CASSPNRGITNYEQYF

size: .
J: TRBJ2-7
V: TRBV18
D: .
CDR3: CASSPYASPYEQYF

size: .
J: TRBJ2-7
V: TRBV11-2
D: .
CDR3: CASSVSQGTISYEQYF

size: .
J: TRBJ1-2
V: TRBV7-2
D: .
CDR3: CASSLAITGWGYTF

size: .
J: TRBJ2-4
V: TRBV6-1
D: TRBD1
CDR3: CASSEATGGAKNIQYF

size: .
J: TRBJ2-1
V: TRBV6-5
D: TRBD2
CDR3: CASSSGLRSYNEQFF

size: .
J: TRBJ1-2
V: TRBV18
D: .
CDR3: CASSAKPQTEASWVYGYTF

size: once
J: TRBJ1-1
V: TRBV5-8
D: .
CDR3: CASGLRDFVAFF

size: .
J: TRBJ1-3
V: TRBV12-3/TRBV12-4
D: .
CDR3: CASSLSGNTIYF

size: .
J: TRBJ1-3
V: TRBV7-9
D: TRBD1
CDR3: CASSYRGSGNTIYF

size: .
J: TRBJ2-7
V: TRBV6-5
D: .
CDR3: CASRRTGSYEQYF

size: .
J: TRBJ2-2
V: TRBV4-3
D: .
CDR3: CASSQLAGTGELFF

size: .
J: TRBJ1-4
V: TRBV15
D: TRBD1
CDR3: CATSRGGDREEKLFF